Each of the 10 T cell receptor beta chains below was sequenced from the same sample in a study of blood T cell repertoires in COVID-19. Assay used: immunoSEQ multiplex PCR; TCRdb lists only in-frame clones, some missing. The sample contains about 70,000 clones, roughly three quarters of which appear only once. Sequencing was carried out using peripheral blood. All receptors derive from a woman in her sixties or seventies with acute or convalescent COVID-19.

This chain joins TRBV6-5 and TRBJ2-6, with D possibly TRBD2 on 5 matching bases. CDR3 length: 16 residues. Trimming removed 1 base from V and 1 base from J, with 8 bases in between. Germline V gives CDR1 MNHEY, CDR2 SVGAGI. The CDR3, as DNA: TGTGCCAGCAGTTACTTGCCGGGATCTGGGGCCAACGTCCTGACTTTC. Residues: CASSYLPGSGANVLTF.

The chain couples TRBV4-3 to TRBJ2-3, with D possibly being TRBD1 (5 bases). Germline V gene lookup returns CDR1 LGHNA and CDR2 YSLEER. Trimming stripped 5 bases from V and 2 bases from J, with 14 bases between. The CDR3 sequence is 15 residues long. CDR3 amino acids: CASSAIGAHTDTQYF. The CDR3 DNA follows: TGCGCCAGCAGCGCCATAGGGGCCCACACAGATACGCAGTATTTT.

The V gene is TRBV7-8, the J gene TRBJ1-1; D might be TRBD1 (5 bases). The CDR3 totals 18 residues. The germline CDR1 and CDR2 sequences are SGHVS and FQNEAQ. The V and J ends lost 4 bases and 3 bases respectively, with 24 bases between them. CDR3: CASSSRSNRPLIYTEAFF. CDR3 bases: TGTGCCAGCAGCTCGCGCTCTAACAGGCCCCTTATTTACACTGAAGCTTTCTTT.

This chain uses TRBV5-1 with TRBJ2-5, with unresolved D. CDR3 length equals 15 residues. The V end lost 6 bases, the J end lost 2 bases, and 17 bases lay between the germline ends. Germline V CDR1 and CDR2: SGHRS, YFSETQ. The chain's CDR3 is CASTADSSGQETQYF. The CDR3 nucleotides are TGCGCCAGCACCGCCGACTCCTCTGGGCAAGAGACCCAGTACTTC. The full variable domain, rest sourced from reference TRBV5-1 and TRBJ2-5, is KAGVTQTPRYLIKTRGQQVTLSCSPISGHRSVSWYQQTPGQGLQFLFEYFSETQRNKGNFPGRFSGRQFSNSRSEMNVSTLELGDSALYLCASTADSSGQETQYFGPGTRLLVL.

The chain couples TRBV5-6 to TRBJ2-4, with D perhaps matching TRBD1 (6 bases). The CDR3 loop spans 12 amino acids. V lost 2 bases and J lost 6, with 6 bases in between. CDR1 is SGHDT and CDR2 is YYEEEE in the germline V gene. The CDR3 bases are TGTGCCAGCAGCTTAGGGGGAAACATTCAGTACTTC. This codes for CASSLGGNIQYF.

CDR3 DNA: TGCGCCAGCAGCGAAGGACAGGGCGGCTATGGCTACACCTTC. Protein: CASSEGQGGYGYTF. The chain couples TRBV5-1 to TRBJ1-2, with 8 bases that match TRBD1. This CDR3 region has 14 residues. J lost 4 bases, V lost 4 bases, and 6 bases had no gene match. The germline gives CDR1 SGHRS, CDR2 YFSETQ. The entire variable domain, with the rest obtained from reference TRBV5-1 and TRBJ1-2, is as follows: KAGVTQTPRYLIKTRGQQVTLSCSPISGHRSVSWYQQTPGQGLQFLFEYFSETQRNKGNFPGRFSGRQFSNSRSEMNVSTLELGDSALYLCASSEGQGGYGYTFGSGTRLTVV.

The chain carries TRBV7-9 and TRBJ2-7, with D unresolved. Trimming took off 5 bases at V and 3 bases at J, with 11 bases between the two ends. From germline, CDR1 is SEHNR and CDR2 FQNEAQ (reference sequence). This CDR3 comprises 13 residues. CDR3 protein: CASSPVLDYEQYF. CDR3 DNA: TGTGCCAGCAGCCCGGTCCTTGACTACGAGCAGTACTTC.

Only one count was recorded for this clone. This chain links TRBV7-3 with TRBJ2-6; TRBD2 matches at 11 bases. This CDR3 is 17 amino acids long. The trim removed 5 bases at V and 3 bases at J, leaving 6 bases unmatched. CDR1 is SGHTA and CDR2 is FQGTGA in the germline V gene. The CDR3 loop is CASSRTGTSGGANVLTF. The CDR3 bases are TGTGCCAGCAGCCGGACCGGGACTAGCGGTGGGGCCAACGTCCTGACTTTC.

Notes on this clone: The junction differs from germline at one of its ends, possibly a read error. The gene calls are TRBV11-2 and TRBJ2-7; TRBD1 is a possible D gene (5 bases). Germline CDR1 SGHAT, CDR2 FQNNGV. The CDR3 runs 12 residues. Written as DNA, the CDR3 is TGTGCCAGCAGCTTAGGAGTCAGGGTGCCGCACTTC. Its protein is CASSLGVRVPHF. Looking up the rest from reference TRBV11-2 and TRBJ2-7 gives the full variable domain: EAGVAQSPRYKIIEKRQSVAFWCNPISGHATLYWYQQILGQGPKLLIQFQNNGVVDDSQLPKDRFSAERLKGVDSTLKIQPAKLEDSAVYLCASSLGVRVPHFGPGTRLTVT.

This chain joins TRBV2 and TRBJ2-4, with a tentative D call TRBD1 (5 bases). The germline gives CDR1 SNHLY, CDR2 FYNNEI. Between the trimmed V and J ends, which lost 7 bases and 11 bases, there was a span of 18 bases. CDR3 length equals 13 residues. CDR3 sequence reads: CASTIRQTELQYF. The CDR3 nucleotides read TGTGCCAGCACGATCCGACAGACCGAGCTTCAGTACTTC.